Listed below are T cell receptor beta chains from one sample, sequenced in a study of cytomegalovirus exposure and HLA in healthy donors. The repertoire was sequenced with immunoSEQ multiplex PCR; TCRdb's copy has only in-frame clones and lacks some. The data hold about 140,000 clones, with about 80% observed a single time. Source material: PBMCs. These receptors were collected from a man aged 25 to 45 in good health and CMV-seronegative. Both conserved end residues are part of each CDR3.

v_call | cdr3_aa
TRBV9 | CASSAGGSDAEAFF
TRBV6-1 | CASTAGTGANYGYTF
TRBV11-2 | CASTLGGYNEQFF
TRBV28 | CASSPPGAGSFGQYF
TRBV4-3 | CASSQDWGGVGETQYF
TRBV9 | CASSVAHEGWQGGYTF
TRBV28 | CASSWDRGFYEQYF
TRBV11-2 | CASSSRTGGSIDKNIQYF
TRBV6-5 | CASSYVGRDTEAFF
TRBV2 | CASSEVTSGPYNEQFF
TRBV7-2 | CASSFLVEGELFF
TRBV5-1 | CASSSGDRASGELFF
TRBV7-2 | CASSLDANEQYF
TRBV6-1 | CASSVEGHPNYGYTF
TRBV5-8 | CASRTRYLTGGNQPQHF
TRBV6-5 | CASSYPLNEQFF
TRBV20-1 | CSWRVGEKLFF
TRBV2 | CASSGTSGSIGTDTQYF